These 30 T cell receptor beta chains came from one sample sequenced in a study of shared clonotypes between healthy human individuals. Measured with immunoSEQ multiplex PCR; TCRdb has only the in-frame clones, and not every one. Here the sample spans under 1,100,000 clones, under 80% being singletons. The sequenced sample was memory CD4+ T cells sorted from blood. The subset denotes: CD45RA-negative fraction. These receptors all come from a man aged 18 to 29 in good health.

This clone was seen once. This rearrangement joins TRBV10-3 to TRBJ2-3, with 8 bases lining up with TRBD2. The V and J ends lost 4 bases and 2 bases, in that order; junction bases with no gene match: 5. Germline V gene lookup returns CDR1 ENHRY and CDR2 SYGVKD. The CDR3 consists of 15 residues. The CDR3 DNA is TGTGCCATCAGTGGGTCGGGGGGGACCACAGATACGCAGTATTTT. Translated, it gives CAISGSGGTTDTQYF.

The chain employs TRBV5-1 and TRBJ2-2; no clear D. Trimming cost V 4 bases and J 2 bases, with 6 bases left between them. The germline CDR1 and CDR2 sequences are SGHRS and YFSETQ. There are 13 residues in the CDR3. CDR3 DNA: TGCGCCAGCAGCACCTTCAACACCGGGGAGCTGTTTTTT. It translates to CASSTFNTGELFF.

The rearrangement uses TRBV30 and TRBJ2-5, with D perhaps TRBD2 (5 bases). CDR3 length: 14 amino acids. The germline gives CDR1 GTSNPN, CDR2 SVGIG (reference sequence). Trimming stripped 4 bases from V and 2 bases from J, with 14 bases between. The CDR3 protein is CAWTGGAIQETQYF. Written as DNA, the CDR3 is TGTGCCTGGACCGGAGGAGCCATTCAAGAGACCCAGTACTTC.

Of note for this clone: Being one base from a much bigger clone, this may be a read error. The genes are TRBV7-9 and TRBJ1-2; 7 nucleotides agree with TRBD1. Germline loops: CDR1 SEHNR, CDR2 FQNEAQ (reference sequence). CDR3 length: 13 amino acids. V lost 7 bases to trimming and J lost 4 bases; unmatched junction nucleotides: 6. The CDR3: CASTAGTAYGYTF. The CDR3 DNA sequence: TGTGCCAGCACCGCCGGGACAGCCTATGGCTACACCTTC.

This clone occurred a few times. The chain is built from TRBV30 and TRBJ2-3, with TRBD2 as a possible D gene (7 bases). Trimming stripped 1 base from V and 5 bases from J, with 16 bases between. CDR1 is GTSNPN and CDR2 is SVGIG in the germline V gene (reference sequence). The CDR3 runs to 15 residues. The chain's CDR3 is CAWSGGGPIEDTQYF. The CDR3 coding sequence is TGTGCCTGGAGTGGGGGGGGCCCGATTGAAGATACGCAGTATTTT.

V and J are TRBV5-6 and TRBJ2-7; TRBD1 is a possible D gene (6 bases). Germline-derived CDR1 and CDR2 are SGHDT and YYEEEE. Deletions cut 6 bases from V and 0 bases from J, with 13 bases between. The CDR3 length is 14 residues. CDR3 amino acids: CASTLRQVSYEQYF. DNA of the CDR3: TGTGCCAGCACCCTGCGACAGGTCTCCTACGAGCAGTACTTC.

The chain links TRBV13 to TRBJ1-5; no firm D call. This CDR3 is 14 amino acids long. Per germline, CDR1 PRHDT and CDR2 FYEKMQ (reference sequence). Trimming removed 2 bases at V and 0 bases at J, with 5 bases between. CDR3 coding DNA: TGTGCCAGCAGCTTATCGTATAGCAATCAGCCCCAGCATTTT. This codes for CASSLSYSNQPQHF.

This clone turned up a few times. This chain uses TRBV19 with TRBJ2-4; 10 bases are shared with TRBD2. The CDR3 has 16 residues. The V gene's germline CDR1 is LNHDA and CDR2 SQIVND (reference sequence). V was clipped by 0 bases and J by 2 bases; unmatched bases: 1. CDR3 loop: CASSIEAGGTKNIQYF. Here the CDR3 DNA reads TGTGCCAGTAGTATAGAAGCGGGGGGGACCAAAAACATTCAGTACTTC.

In regard to this clone: Other nucleotide sequences in the sample specify the same CDR3. This chain joins TRBV5-1 and TRBJ2-7; D remains unclear. The CDR3 totals 12 residues. Germline V gene sequence: CDR1 SGHRS, CDR2 YFSETQ. V gave up 3 bases and J gave up 1 base, with 5 bases separating them. CDR3 bases: TGCGCCAGCAGCTCCACTTCCTACGAGCAGTACTTC. Its translation is CASSSTSYEQYF.

This rearrangement joins TRBV5-1 to TRBJ2-7; D possibly uses TRBD1 or TRBD2 (5 bases each). V lost 0 bases to trimming and J lost 0 bases, with 10 bases between them. CDR3 length equals 15 residues. CDR1 is SGHRS and CDR2 is YFSETQ in the germline V gene. The CDR3 coding sequence is TGCGCCAGCAGCTTGGCCGGGACGGCCTCCTACGAGCAGTACTTC. Its protein product is CASSLAGTASYEQYF.

The CDR3 DNA follows: TGTGCCAGTAGTACCCCCGCCACGGGAGGCGGCACTGAAGCTTTCTTT. Amino acid sequence: CASSTPATGGGTEAFF. The rearrangement links TRBV19 to TRBJ1-1; no definite D call. In germline, CDR1 is LNHDA, CDR2 SQIVND (reference sequence). V lost 4 bases and J 4 bases, leaving 19 bases between the germline ends. CDR3 length: 16 residues.

This clone was counted a single time. The same CDR3 can be traced to other DNA sequences in this sample. V gene TRBV13 combines with J gene TRBJ1-3, with D perhaps matching TRBD1 (5 bases). Between the trimmed V and J ends, which lost 4 bases and 4 bases, there was a span of 14 bases. The CDR3 consists of 15 residues. The germline gives CDR1 PRHDT, CDR2 FYEKMQ (reference sequence). For the CDR3, the DNA is TGTGCCAGCAGCTCGGGGGGTAAGCCCGGAAACACCATATATTTT. It codes for CASSSGGKPGNTIYF.

Only a few counts were recorded for this clone. The chain combines TRBV28 with TRBJ1-2, with a possible D match to TRBD1 (5 bases). V lost 5 bases and J 5 bases, leaving 9 bases between the germline ends. Germline assignment: CDR1 MDHEN and CDR2 SYDVKM. This CDR3 is built from 12 residues. The CDR3 loop reads CASSPGTYGYTF. DNA for the CDR3: TGTGCCAGCAGTCCCGGGACTTATGGCTACACCTTC.

The chain couples TRBV4-1 to TRBJ1-1, with a possible D match to TRBD1 (5 bases). CDR1 MGHRA and CDR2 YSYEKL come from the germline V gene. The CDR3 is made up of 15 amino acids. V was shortened by 4 bases and J by 4 bases, with 16 bases between the two germline ends. CDR3 sequence (DNA): TGCGCCAGCAGCCTCAGCAACAGACAGCTCACTGAAGCTTTCTTT. Its protein product is CASSLSNRQLTEAFF.

The chain carries TRBV6-6 and TRBJ1-5; D is ambiguous. The germline V gene has CDR1 MNHNY and CDR2 SVGAGI (reference sequence). This CDR3 comprises 15 residues. Trimming removed 6 bases at V and 6 bases at J, with 18 bases between. CDR3 nucleotide sequence: TGTGCCAGCAGCGACATGTCGATCCCCGCTCAGCCCCAGCATTTT. Translation gives CASSDMSIPAQPQHF.

The rearrangement links TRBV18 to TRBJ1-5; D perhaps matches TRBD1 (5 bases). The V gene's germline CDR1 is KGHSH and CDR2 LQKENI. There are 16 residues in the CDR3. V was cut by 2 bases and J by 2 bases, with 13 bases left in between. CDR3 amino acids: CASSPTQGGGNQPQHF. In DNA, the CDR3 is TGTGCCAGCTCACCAACGCAGGGCGGAGGCAATCAGCCCCAGCATTTT.

The V and J genes are TRBV5-6 and TRBJ1-4; D is unclear. This CDR3 contains 13 residues. Trimming took 3 bases from V and 7 from J, leaving 10 bases between them. Germline-derived CDR1 and CDR2 are SGHDT and YYEEEE. This chain's CDR3 is CASSYLSGEKLFF. The CDR3 DNA is TGTGCCAGCAGCTATTTATCGGGTGAAAAACTGTTTTTT.

The chain is built from TRBV28 and TRBJ2-3; 10 bases match TRBD2. Germline values: CDR1 MDHEN, CDR2 SYDVKM. This CDR3 has 14 amino acids. Trimming cost V 8 bases and J 2 bases; bases outside gene matches: 4. The CDR3 DNA is TGTGCCAGCTCTAGCGGGAGTATCACAGATACGCAGTATTTT. This encodes CASSSGSITDTQYF. Combining the CDR3 with reference TRBV28 and TRBJ2-3 gives the whole variable domain DVKVTQSSRYLVKRTGEKVFLECVQDMDHENMFWYRQDPGLGLRLIYFSYDVKMKEKGDIPEGYSVSREKKERFSLILESASTNQTSMYLCASSSGSITDTQYFGPGTRLTVL.

This chain links TRBV14 with TRBJ2-5; D remains ambiguous. This CDR3 region has 16 residues. Germline V gene lookup returns CDR1 SGHDN and CDR2 FVKESK. Trimming cost V 1 base and J 0 bases, with 12 bases left between them. The CDR3 protein is CASSQVAAGYQETQYF. CDR3 nucleotides: TGTGCCAGCAGCCAAGTGGCGGCCGGGTACCAAGAGACCCAGTACTTC.

V gene TRBV5-4 combines with J gene TRBJ2-1, with D possibly being TRBD2 (5 bases). V gave up 2 bases and J gave up 2 bases, with 8 bases separating them. Germline values: CDR1 SGHNT, CDR2 YYREEE (reference sequence). CDR3 length: 14 residues. CDR3 sequence reads: CASSFEGPYNEQFF. In DNA form, the CDR3 reads TGTGCCAGCAGCTTCGAGGGCCCCTACAATGAGCAGTTCTTC.

This clone was recorded only once. The J gene is TRBJ2-2, the V gene TRBV9, with a weak D call TRBD2 (6 bases). Germline V lookup: CDR1 SGDLS, CDR2 YYNGEE. The V gene lost 4 bases and the J gene lost 1 base, with 17 bases spanning the gap. The CDR3 covers 17 residues. This CDR3 is CASSSSGLQRNTGELFF. CDR3 in DNA: TGTGCCAGCAGCTCATCGGGACTTCAAAGGAACACCGGGGAGCTGTTTTTT.

The chain couples TRBV5-4 to TRBJ2-3, with TRBD2 identical over 8 bases. The germline V gene encodes CDR1 SGHNT and CDR2 YYREEE (reference sequence). CDR3 size: 12 residues. Trimming cost V 10 bases and J 4 bases; bases outside gene matches: 5. CDR3 sequence: CADGGAADTQYF. As DNA, the CDR3 is TGTGCCGACGGGGGGGCCGCAGATACGCAGTATTTT.

The gene calls are TRBV4-1 and TRBJ1-4; 8 nucleotides line up with TRBD1. Trimming took 1 base from V and 3 from J; bases not matched to a gene: 7. Germline CDR1 is MGHRA and CDR2 is YSYEKL. The CDR3 totals 17 residues. The CDR3 region is CASSQGTGKGSNEKLFF. The CDR3 DNA sequence: TGCGCCAGCAGCCAAGGGACAGGGAAGGGTTCTAATGAAAAACTGTTTTTT.

This clone has just a few counts. V and J are TRBV27 and TRBJ2-3; 9 bases map to TRBD2. CDR1 and CDR2 (germline): MNHEY, SMNVEV (reference sequence). Trimming took 7 bases from V and 3 from J; bases not matched to a gene: 5. CDR3 length: 14 residues. The CDR3 DNA is TGTGCCAGCAAGGCGGGGGGGAGGACAGATACGCAGTATTTT. Protein product: CASKAGGRTDTQYF.

For the CDR3, the DNA is TGTGCCAGCAGTCCGGGTGACAGGCCGGGCCCTGAAGCTTTCTTT. It encodes CASSPGDRPGPEAFF. This chain connects TRBV28 to TRBJ1-1; a possible D gene is TRBD1 (6 bases). The germline gives CDR1 MDHEN, CDR2 SYDVKM. The CDR3 extends over 15 amino acids. V lost 5 bases and J 6 bases, leaving 19 bases between the germline ends.

In this sample, this clone turned up once. This chain links TRBV5-6 with TRBJ2-5, with no clear D. This CDR3 spans 13 amino acids. Trimming cost V 3 bases and J 5 bases, with 11 bases left between them. The germline gives CDR1 SGHDT, CDR2 YYEEEE. CDR3 sequence (DNA): TGTGCCAGCAGCTCCGTCACAGCGGAGACCCAGTACTTC. This codes for CASSSVTAETQYF.

This clone came up a few times. The chain couples TRBV5-6 to TRBJ2-3; 9 nucleotides line up with TRBD2. CDR1 and CDR2 (germline): SGHDT, YYEEEE. The trim removed 0 bases at V and 5 bases at J, leaving 4 bases unmatched. This CDR3 has 15 amino acids. The CDR3, as DNA: TGTGCCAGCAGCTTGGAGCGGGGGGCGTTAGATACGCAGTATTTT. Its translation is CASSLERGALDTQYF.

In its sample, this clone was seen once. This may be a read error: a much more frequent sequence differs by one nucleotide. Different DNA sequences within this sample yield the same CDR3. The chain carries TRBV30 and TRBJ2-3; D call uncertain. V was shortened by 0 bases and J by 0 bases, with 4 bases between the two germline ends. CDR1 is GTSNPN, CDR2 SVGIG, per germline (reference sequence). The CDR3 is made up of 13 amino acids. The CDR3 DNA reads as TGTGCCTGGAGTGTGGGGAGCACAGATACGCAGTATTTT. This translates into CAWSVGSTDTQYF. Based on the CDR3 plus reference TRBV30 and TRBJ2-3, the full variable domain is SQTIHQWPATLVQPVGSPLSLECTVEGTSNPNLYWYRQAAGRGLQLLFYSVGIGQISSEVPQNLSASRPQDRQFILSSKKLLLSDSGFYLCAWSVGSTDTQYFGPGTRLTVL.

The chain uses TRBV5-4 and TRBJ1-6; no clear D gene. The germline V gene has CDR1 SGHNT and CDR2 YYREEE (reference sequence). V lost 0 bases to trimming and J lost 6 bases, with 13 bases between them. The CDR3 has 16 residues. The CDR3 loop reads CASSLVGLSGNSPLHF. CDR3 DNA sequence: TGTGCCAGCAGCTTGGTCGGACTAAGTGGTAATTCACCCCTCCACTTT.

This clone was seen a single time. The gene calls are TRBV2 and TRBJ2-3; D is unresolved. Trimming removed 6 bases from V and 8 bases from J, with 15 bases in between. The CDR3 is 13 residues long. Germline assignment: CDR1 SNHLY and CDR2 FYNNEI. DNA of the CDR3: TGTGCCAGCAGCCCAAACGCATGGGGTACGCAGTATTTT. Encoded protein: CASSPNAWGTQYF.